This TCR beta chain was documented in a study of shared clonotypes between healthy human individuals. This table comes from immunoSEQ multiplex PCR, and its TCRdb copy is limited to in-frame clones, with some not included. The sample consists of about 1 million clones, 75% of them appearing once. This receptor was taken from a man between 18 and 29 years old in good health. What was sequenced was memory CD4+ T cells sorted from blood. Stated subset: CD45RA-negative fraction.

CDR3 DNA sequence: TGTGCCAGTAGTATCGCACAGTATAATTCACCCCTCCACTTT. Translated, it gives CASSIAQYNSPLHF. The chain links TRBV19 to TRBJ1-6, with D unclear. Germline CDR1 is LNHDA and CDR2 is SQIVND (reference sequence). The V and J ends lost 3 bases and 4 bases respectively, with 7 bases between them. The CDR3 extends over 14 amino acids.